This record concerns one T cell receptor (beta chain) sequence. The data are from a study of blood T cell repertoires in COVID-19. In the study overall: PBMCs, B-cell-depleted T cells, or T cells provided the cDNA or gDNA that made up the material.

TCRdb's copy holds only in-frame clones and misses some; the assay was immunoSEQ multiplex PCR. The profile covers a few hundred thousand clones, with about 87% appearing a single time and 5.5% to 8% taken by the ten largest. Trimming cost V 2 bases and J 0 bases, with 5 bases left between them. This CDR3 is built from 13 residues. CDR1 is GTSNPN, CDR2 SVGIG, per germline (reference sequence). The TCR sequence derives from a woman between 25 and 40 years old who had recovered from COVID-19. J is TRBJ1-5 and V is TRBV30; D not resolved. Sequences were obtained from peripheral blood. The CDR3 bases are TGTGCCTGGAGTCCAGATAGCAATCAGCCCCAGCATTTT. The encoded protein is CAWSPDSNQPQHF.